Below are 9 T cell receptor beta chains sequenced from a single sample in a study of T cells after yellow fever vaccination. TCRdb re-called the 5' RACE reads through MiXCR, storing one row per CDR3 protein. Of hundreds of thousands of distinct CDR3 sequences listed, 10% to 15% were seen once; the top ten hold 15%. The specimen was PBMCs, collected on the day of the yellow fever booster vaccination. The origin of the receptors is a man aged 25 to 40 who received the YFV17D yellow fever vaccine.

The rearrangement uses TRBV29-1 and TRBJ2-7; TRBD2 is a possible D gene (5 bases). V was trimmed by 6 bases and J by 0 bases, leaving 9 bases between them. Looked up from germline, CDR1 is SQVTM and CDR2 is ANQGSEA. This CDR3 contains 12 residues. CDR3 in amino acids: CSVKDSSYEQYF. DNA for the CDR3: TGCAGCGTAAAGGACTCCTCCTACGAGCAGTACTTC.

The chain uses TRBV20-1 and TRBJ2-1; 9 bases match TRBD2. This CDR3 is built from 12 residues. The ends lost 7 bases at V and 9 bases at J; junction bases unmatched: 7. Germline values: CDR1 DFQATT, CDR2 SNEGSKA (reference sequence). In nucleotides, the CDR3 is TGCAGTGGATCTAGCGGGACCGGTGAGCAGTTCTTC. Protein: CSGSSGTGEQFF.

Concerning this clonotype itself: The junction differs from germline at one of its ends, possibly a read error. This rearrangement joins TRBV12-3 or TRBV12-4 to TRBJ2-7, with 8 bases aligning to TRBD1. The CDR3 has 18 amino acids. CDR3 loop: CARSSSRDRSVLAYEQYF. The CDR3, as DNA: TGTGCCCGCAGTTCCTCCCGGGACAGGTCGGTCCTTGCCTACGAGCAGTACTTC.

The J gene is TRBJ2-7, the V gene TRBV5-1; no clear D. The germline gives CDR1 SGHRS, CDR2 YFSETQ. Trimming took 5 bases from V and 2 from J, leaving 11 bases between them. The CDR3 runs to 13 residues. CDR3 residues: CASRLHNPYEQYF. Here the CDR3 DNA reads TGCGCCAGCAGGCTTCATAACCCCTACGAGCAGTACTTC. Looking up the rest from reference TRBV5-1 and TRBJ2-7 gives the full variable domain: KAGVTQTPRYLIKTRGQQVTLSCSPISGHRSVSWYQQTPGQGLQFLFEYFSETQRNKGNFPGRFSGRQFSNSRSEMNVSTLELGDSALYLCASRLHNPYEQYFGPGTRLTVT.

This clonotype was observed a handful of times. The chain couples TRBV6-5 to TRBJ2-7, with TRBD2 matching over 7 bases. The junction had 8 bases not matched to a gene; V was cut back by 1 base and J by 11 bases. CDR1 and CDR2 from the germline V gene are MNHEY and SVGAGI. The length of the CDR3 is 13 residues. The CDR3: CASSYYSAGAEYF. CDR3 nucleotide sequence: TGTGCCAGCAGTTACTATTCTGCGGGAGCAGAGTACTTC.

The chain carries TRBV27 and TRBJ2-2, with a tentative D call TRBD2 (6 bases). This CDR3 is built from 18 residues. V lost 3 bases, J lost 6 bases, and 23 bases lay in between. Germline values: CDR1 MNHEY, CDR2 SMNVEV (reference sequence). CDR3 region: CASSFNFLRQGLPGELFF. The CDR3 DNA follows: TGTGCCAGCAGTTTTAATTTTCTGCGGCAGGGACTGCCCGGGGAGCTGTTTTTT.

The rearrangement joins TRBV7-3 to TRBJ2-1; D is uncertain. Deletions cut 1 base from V and 9 bases from J, with 7 bases between. CDR1 and CDR2 (germline): SGHTA, FQGTGA. This CDR3 has 12 amino acids. CDR3 protein: CASSLIRTEQFF. For the CDR3, the DNA is TGTGCCAGCAGCTTAATTCGTACTGAGCAGTTCTTC.

The genes are TRBV30 and TRBJ2-3; 8 bases fit TRBD2. The CDR3 extends over 14 amino acids. The V and J ends lost 5 bases and 0 bases, in that order; junction bases with no gene match: 4. Germline CDR1 and CDR2: GTSNPN and SVGIG (reference sequence). Written as DNA, the CDR3 is TGTGCCTGGGGTAGCGGGATTAGCACAGATACGCAGTATTTT. This encodes CAWGSGISTDTQYF.

The CDR3 loop is CASSINVGSGKLQTQYF. CDR3 in DNA: TGTGCCAGTAGTATTAACGTCGGCTCGGGTAAACTACAGACCCAGTACTTC. The chain couples TRBV19 to TRBJ2-5; D remains ambiguous. The CDR3 is 17 residues long. The V gene's germline CDR1 is LNHDA and CDR2 SQIVND (reference sequence). V was shortened by 3 bases and J by 6 bases, with 23 bases between the two germline ends.